What follows are 29 T cell receptor beta chains derived from one specimen sequenced in a study of cytomegalovirus exposure and HLA in healthy donors. The primer mix had 60 Vbeta and 13 Jbeta primers. Sequencing was performed with immunoSEQ multiplex PCR; in TCRdb, only in-frame clones are kept and a portion is missing. Among approximately 150,000 clones listed, about 72% were seen once. The sample consisted of PBMCs. The receptors derive from a man aged 35 to 55 in good health and CMV-seronegative.

V is TRBV9 and J is TRBJ2-1; no clear D gene. Germline lookup yields CDR1 SGDLS and CDR2 YYNGEE. V dropped 0 bases and J dropped 8 bases, with 12 bases sitting between them. This CDR3 comprises 14 residues. CDR3: CASSVVPNRDEQFF. The CDR3 DNA reads TGTGCCAGCAGCGTAGTCCCTAACCGGGATGAGCAGTTCTTC.

This chain connects TRBV14 to TRBJ2-7, with 10 nucleotides matching TRBD2. The CDR3 consists of 17 residues. CDR1 is SGHDN and CDR2 is FVKESK in the germline V gene. V dropped 4 bases and J dropped 4; count of bases not matched to a gene: 13. CDR3 sequence reads: CASSPSRASGRQYEQYF. As DNA, the CDR3 is TGTGCCAGCAGCCCCTCTAGGGCTAGCGGGAGACAGTACGAGCAGTACTTC. The entire variable domain, with the rest obtained from reference TRBV14 and TRBJ2-7, is as follows: EAGVTQFPSHSVIEKGQTVTLRCDPISGHDNLYWYRRVMGKEIKFLLHFVKESKQDESGMPNNRFLAERTGGTYSTLKVQPAELEDSGVYFCASSPSRASGRQYEQYFGPGTRLTVT.

V is TRBV30 and J is TRBJ1-4, with TRBD1 matching 9 bases. V lost 3 bases, J lost 2 bases, and 1 base stayed unmatched. CDR1 and CDR2 (germline): GTSNPN, SVGIG (reference sequence). The CDR3 loop spans 14 amino acids. The CDR3 nucleotides are TGTGCCTGGAGCGGGACAGGGACTAATGAAAAACTGTTTTTT. This gives the protein CAWSGTGTNEKLFF. The complete variable domain, with remaining parts taken from reference TRBV30 and TRBJ1-4, reads SQTIHQWPATLVQPVGSPLSLECTVEGTSNPNLYWYRQAAGRGLQLLFYSVGIGQISSEVPQNLSASRPQDRQFILSSKKLLLSDSGFYLCAWSGTGTNEKLFFGSGTQLSVL.

V usage is TRBV6-5 and J usage is TRBJ1-1; perhaps TRBD1 as D (5 bases). CDR3 length: 15 residues. CDR1 and CDR2 (germline): MNHEY, SVGAGI. V shed 0 bases and J shed 0 bases, with 8 bases lying between them. Written as DNA, the CDR3 is TGTGCCAGCAGTTACTCGACAGATGTGAACACTGAAGCTTTCTTT. Translating gives CASSYSTDVNTEAFF.

The rearrangement links TRBV7-8 to TRBJ1-2, with TRBD1 matching 8 bases. Looked up from germline, CDR1 is SGHVS and CDR2 is FQNEAQ. Losses at the gene ends were 1 base for V and 6 bases for J; bases not matched to a gene: 4. CDR3 length: 14 residues. CDR3 region: CASSLGPGGDGYTF. CDR3 in DNA: TGTGCCAGCAGCTTAGGGCCAGGGGGCGATGGCTACACCTTC. The whole variable domain, remainder taken from reference TRBV7-8 and TRBJ1-2, is GAGVSQSPRYKVAKRGQDVALRCDPISGHVSLFWYQQALGQGPEFLTYFQNEAQLDKSGLPSDRFFAERPEGSVSTLKIQRTQQEDSAVYLCASSLGPGGDGYTFGSGTRLTVV.

J is TRBJ1-4 and V is TRBV2; 9 nucleotides line up with TRBD1. The germline V gene has CDR1 SNHLY and CDR2 FYNNEI. After removal of 6 bases from V and 7 bases from J, the junction contained 6 bases not matched to a gene. The CDR3 is made up of 14 amino acids. CDR3 loop: CASREDRGSEKLFF. CDR3 in DNA: TGTGCCAGCAGGGAGGACAGGGGATCTGAAAAACTGTTTTTT.

This sequence joins TRBV7-2 and TRBJ2-3; no clear D. Germline CDR1 reads SGHTA; CDR2 reads FQGNSA. With 1 base removed from V and 3 bases from J, the gap between germline ends came to 17 bases. This CDR3 comprises 17 residues. CDR3 protein: CASSLGLAREVTDTQYF. In nucleotides, the CDR3 is TGTGCCAGCAGCTTAGGGTTAGCCCGAGAGGTTACAGATACGCAGTATTTT.

The V call is TRBV19, the J call TRBJ2-7; D may be TRBD1 (5 bases). The CDR3 is made up of 14 amino acids. Trimming cost V 4 bases and J 0 bases, with 10 bases left between them. Germline V gives CDR1 LNHDA, CDR2 SQIVND (reference sequence). The chain's CDR3 is CASSKGSISYEQYF. The CDR3 DNA reads TGTGCCAGTAGTAAGGGGTCCATCTCCTACGAGCAGTACTTC.

V usage is TRBV6-8 and J usage is TRBJ1-6; 9 bases align to TRBD1. Germline lookup yields CDR1 MNHGY and CDR2 SAAAGT. The CDR3 is made up of 15 amino acids. V shed 8 bases and J 6 bases; nucleotides not matched to a gene: 8. This chain's CDR3 is CASQNRGLCNSPLHF. The CDR3 DNA is TGTGCCAGCCAAAACAGGGGGCTCTGTAATTCACCCCTCCACTTT.

This chain connects TRBV9 to TRBJ2-3; D possibly corresponds to TRBD1 (7 bases). The germline CDR1 and CDR2 sequences are SGDLS and YYNGEE. The V gene lost 0 bases and the J gene lost 5 bases, with 13 bases spanning the gap. The CDR3 extends over 15 amino acids. The DNA of the CDR3 is TGTGCCAGCAGCGTAGCAGGGGGGCGTGGAGATACGCAGTATTTT. It specifies CASSVAGGRGDTQYF.

The V call is TRBV5-1, the J call TRBJ2-1, with TRBD2 identical over 11 bases. The CDR3 has 15 residues. Per germline, CDR1 SGHRS and CDR2 YFSETQ. V dropped 3 bases and J dropped 6; count of bases not matched to a gene: 5. This chain's CDR3 is CASSYLAGGPNEQFF. The CDR3 coding sequence is TGCGCCAGCAGCTATCTAGCGGGGGGCCCCAATGAGCAGTTCTTC. Complete variable domain (other parts from reference TRBV5-1 and TRBJ2-1): KAGVTQTPRYLIKTRGQQVTLSCSPISGHRSVSWYQQTPGQGLQFLFEYFSETQRNKGNFPGRFSGRQFSNSRSEMNVSTLELGDSALYLCASSYLAGGPNEQFFGPGTRLTVL.

This clone was seen more than once but under ten times. The chain is built from TRBV9 and TRBJ2-3, with a possible D match to TRBD2 (5 bases). There are 18 residues in the CDR3. CDR1 and CDR2 (germline): SGDLS, YYNGEE. Trimming took 0 bases from V and 2 from J, leaving 19 bases between them. The CDR3 region has the DNA TGTGCCAGCAGCGTAGGGCCCGGGGTAGGGATCTCCACAGATACGCAGTATTTT. Encoded protein: CASSVGPGVGISTDTQYF. Full variable domain (rest looked up from reference TRBV9 and TRBJ2-3): DSGVTQTPKHLITATGQRVTLRCSPRSGDLSVYWYQQSLDQGLQFLIQYYNGEERAKGNILERFSAQQFPDLHSELNLSSLELGDSALYFCASSVGPGVGISTDTQYFGPGTRLTVL.

This clone was counted once. The chain uses TRBV15 and TRBJ2-7; 7 bases are a match to TRBD1. The V and J ends lost 8 bases and 3 bases, in that order; junction bases with no gene match: 7. Germline-derived CDR1 and CDR2 are LNHNV and YYDKDF (reference sequence). The CDR3 is made up of 13 amino acids. The CDR3 spells CATQVAGGYEQYF. As DNA, the CDR3 is TGTGCCACCCAGGTAGCAGGGGGCTACGAGCAGTACTTC.

This clone showed up just once. The V and J genes are TRBV9 and TRBJ1-2; 7 positions agree with TRBD1. In germline, CDR1 is SGDLS, CDR2 YYNGEE. The CDR3 runs to 15 residues. V was clipped by 4 bases and J by 3 bases; unmatched bases: 9. CDR3 sequence: CASSPRQGVDYGYTF. The CDR3, as DNA: TGTGCCAGCAGCCCACGACAGGGTGTGGACTATGGCTACACCTTC. Variable domain in full (rest from reference TRBV9 and TRBJ1-2): DSGVTQTPKHLITATGQRVTLRCSPRSGDLSVYWYQQSLDQGLQFLIQYYNGEERAKGNILERFSAQQFPDLHSELNLSSLELGDSALYFCASSPRQGVDYGYTFGSGTRLTVV.

This chain uses TRBV5-1 with TRBJ1-1, with D uncertain. CDR3 size: 14 residues. V was pared by 1 base and J by 5 bases, with 12 bases between. CDR1 is SGHRS, CDR2 YFSETQ, per germline. Here the CDR3 DNA reads TGCGCCAGCAGCTTGCAGGTCACGGGGACTGAAGCTTTCTTT. This gives the protein CASSLQVTGTEAFF. Supplemented by reference TRBV5-1 and TRBJ1-1, the full variable domain reads KAGVTQTPRYLIKTRGQQVTLSCSPISGHRSVSWYQQTPGQGLQFLFEYFSETQRNKGNFPGRFSGRQFSNSRSEMNVSTLELGDSALYLCASSLQVTGTEAFFGQGTRLTVV.

The V and J genes are TRBV19 and TRBJ1-2, with TRBD1 matching over 9 bases. V shed 5 bases, J shed 6 bases, and the junction held 7 bases outside the gene matches. Germline lookup yields CDR1 LNHDA and CDR2 SQIVND (reference sequence). The CDR3 totals 14 residues. The CDR3 loop reads CASSSGTGFDGYTF. The CDR3 nucleotides read TGTGCCAGTAGTTCCGGGACAGGGTTCGATGGCTACACCTTC.

This chain uses TRBV6-5 with TRBJ2-5, with D unresolved. Trimming took off 4 bases at V and 3 bases at J, with 9 bases between the two ends. The germline V gene encodes CDR1 MNHEY and CDR2 SVGAGI. The CDR3 extends over 13 amino acids. In DNA, the CDR3 is TGTGCCAGCAGTTGGTCGGAGAAAGAGACCCAGTACTTC. Translating it yields CASSWSEKETQYF.

The count of this clone is one. The rearrangement joins TRBV28 to TRBJ1-1; no clear D. The CDR3 sequence is 13 residues long. Trimming stripped 8 bases from V and 1 base from J, with 11 bases between. CDR1 and CDR2 from the germline V gene are MDHEN and SYDVKM. In DNA form, the CDR3 reads TGTGCCAGCCTCGCCCCAGAGAACACTGAAGCTTTCTTT. Translation gives CASLAPENTEAFF.

This chain joins TRBV10-3 and TRBJ2-3, with 7 positions matching TRBD1. Germline lookup yields CDR1 ENHRY and CDR2 SYGVKD. There are 15 residues in the CDR3. Trimming removed 5 bases from V and 0 bases from J; junction bases left unmatched: 5. The CDR3 here is CAISPPDRSTDTQYF. Written as DNA, the CDR3 is TGTGCCATCAGTCCTCCGGACAGGAGCACAGATACGCAGTATTTT.

This clone was observed a few times. The rearrangement links TRBV5-1 to TRBJ1-1; the D gene is possibly TRBD1 (6 bases). There are 17 residues in the CDR3. Trimming shortened V by 0 bases and J by 7 bases, and 22 bases separated the two germline ends. Germline values: CDR1 SGHRS, CDR2 YFSETQ. In DNA, the CDR3 is TGCGCCAGCAGCTTGGAATTGTGGACAGATTCCCGCAATGAAGCTTTCTTT. Translated, it gives CASSLELWTDSRNEAFF.

J is TRBJ2-7 and V is TRBV6-1, with 9 bases aligning to TRBD2. Germline values: CDR1 MNHNS, CDR2 SASEGT. V trimming: 4 bases; J trimming: 3 bases; junction bases outside the gene matches: 7. This CDR3 spans 15 amino acids. As DNA, the CDR3 is TGTGCCAGCAGTGGTCTGGGCGGGAGGGTCTACGAGCAGTACTTC. As protein: CASSGLGGRVYEQYF.

The chain joins TRBV7-9 to TRBJ2-1; 10 positions agree with TRBD2. This CDR3 has 14 residues. CDR1 and CDR2 (germline): SEHNR, FQNEAQ (reference sequence). J lost 14 bases, V lost 3 bases, and 10 bases had no gene match. CDR3 protein: CASSFPASGSFEFF. DNA for the CDR3: TGTGCCAGCAGCTTTCCGGCTAGCGGGAGTTTCGAGTTCTTC.

The chain is built from TRBV6-5 and TRBJ2-1; D is perhaps TRBD1 (6 bases). The germline V gene encodes CDR1 MNHEY and CDR2 SVGAGI. The CDR3 has 15 amino acids. V lost 2 bases and J lost 5, with 13 bases in between. CDR3 region: CASSYSRRTDNEQFF. The CDR3, as DNA: TGTGCCAGCAGTTACAGCCGTAGGACAGACAATGAGCAGTTCTTC.

This clone came up a few times. J is TRBJ1-1 and V is TRBV2; tentatively, D is TRBD1 (5 bases). Germline V lookup: CDR1 SNHLY, CDR2 FYNNEI. CDR3 length equals 15 residues. The germline V and J ends were trimmed by 7 bases and 4 bases, with 19 bases remaining between them. The CDR3, as DNA: TGTGCCAGCACCATTTCAGGGCGGCTTGGCACTGAAGCTTTCTTT. This encodes CASTISGRLGTEAFF.

The chain is built from TRBV5-1 and TRBJ1-4; D not resolved. The V and J ends lost 4 bases and 2 bases respectively, with 9 bases between them. CDR3 length: 14 residues. The germline CDR1 and CDR2 sequences are SGHRS and YFSETQ. Here the CDR3 DNA reads TGCGCCAGCAGCCTCGGGGATACTAATGAAAAACTGTTTTTT. Amino acid sequence: CASSLGDTNEKLFF.

The rearrangement joins TRBV7-8 to TRBJ1-1, with 8 bases fitting TRBD1. This CDR3 region has 18 residues. CDR1 is SGHVS and CDR2 is FQNEAQ in the germline V gene. V was pared by 6 bases and J by 0 bases, with 15 bases of the junction left unmatched. The CDR3 spells CASRRQGPTFPMNTEAFF. The CDR3, as DNA: TGTGCCAGCAGAAGACAGGGGCCCACGTTCCCCATGAACACTGAAGCTTTCTTT.

This rearrangement joins TRBV5-6 to TRBJ2-1; 9 bases match TRBD1. V lost 4 bases to trimming and J lost 0 bases; unmatched junction nucleotides: 5. CDR1 is SGHDT and CDR2 is YYEEEE in the germline V gene. The CDR3 extends over 16 amino acids. The DNA of the CDR3 is TGTGCCAGCAGCAGGACAGGGGACTTCTCCTACAATGAGCAGTTCTTC. Its protein product is CASSRTGDFSYNEQFF.

The CDR3 DNA follows: TGTGCCAGCAGACTAGCGGGAGGCACCGGGGAGCTGTTTTTT. It yields the protein CASRLAGGTGELFF. The chain uses TRBV13 and TRBJ2-2; 12 nucleotides agree with TRBD2. Trimming took 6 bases from V and 4 from J; bases not matched to a gene: 0. The V gene's germline CDR1 is PRHDT and CDR2 FYEKMQ (reference sequence). The CDR3 length is 14 residues.

V gene TRBV6-5 combines with J gene TRBJ2-7; TRBD2 is a possible D gene (6 bases). The V end lost 6 bases, the J end lost 5 bases, and 14 bases lay between the germline ends. The V gene's germline CDR1 is MNHEY and CDR2 SVGAGI. The CDR3 contains 13 residues. This CDR3 reads CASRDGGINEQYF. CDR3 DNA: TGTGCCAGCAGGGACGGAGGGATCAACGAGCAGTACTTC.